These 6 T cell receptor beta chains share one sample of origin, sequenced in a study of breast tumors, draining lymph nodes, adjacent tissues. The lymph nodes were axillary draining lymph nodes from breast cancer patients. TCRdb re-analysed the multiplex PCR reads in MiXCR, keeping a single row per CDR3 protein. The table records approximately 190,000 distinct CDR3 sequences, approximately 33% of them present only once. Sequencing input: axillary lymph node tissue. The receptors originated from a female donor with breast cancer. Some clones in this sample may be carry-over from other donors' samples.

This clonotype was detected ten times or more. The rearrangement uses TRBV11-1 and TRBJ2-1; D remains ambiguous. Trimming took off 3 bases at V and 9 bases at J, with 15 bases between the two ends. The CDR3 covers 14 residues. CDR1 is SGHAT, CDR2 FQDESV, per germline (reference sequence). Here the CDR3 reads CASSLKALYGEQFF. The CDR3 DNA reads TGTGCCAGCAGCTTGAAAGCCTTATATGGTGAGCAGTTCTTC.

In the case of this clonotype: A much larger clone lies one base from this, so it may be a read error. This rearrangement joins TRBV6-2 or TRBV6-3 to TRBJ2-6; D uncertain. Germline CDR1 reads MNHEY; CDR2 reads SVGEGT. This CDR3 contains 14 residues. The V end was cut by 6 bases, the J end by 4 bases, with 10 bases between. CDR3: CASRPGAGANVLTF. CDR3 in DNA: TGTGCCAGCAGGCCGGGCGCCGGGGCCAACGTCCTGACTTTC.

This clonotype was observed at least ten times. The V and J genes are TRBV28 and TRBJ2-7, with 10 nucleotides matching TRBD1. The CDR3 has 17 residues. V was clipped by 5 bases and J by 2 bases; unmatched bases: 12. Germline assignment: CDR1 MDHEN and CDR2 SYDVKM. The CDR3 nucleotides read TGTGCCAGCAGTCCAAACCCCGGGACAGGGGAGACCTACGAGCAGTACTTC. This codes for CASSPNPGTGETYEQYF. The variable domain in full, with the rest retrieved from reference TRBV28 and TRBJ2-7, is DVKVTQSSRYLVKRTGEKVFLECVQDMDHENMFWYRQDPGLGLRLIYFSYDVKMKEKGDIPEGYSVSREKKERFSLILESASTNQTSMYLCASSPNPGTGETYEQYFGPGTRLTVT.

The chain couples TRBV7-2 to TRBJ2-6; D not certain. CDR1 and CDR2 (germline): SGHTA, FQGNSA. This CDR3 is built from 16 residues. V was trimmed by 4 bases and J by 0 bases, leaving 10 bases between them. The CDR3 DNA reads as TGTGCCAGCAGCTCCGGGCTGTGCTCTGGGGCCAACGTCCTGACTTTC. Protein: CASSSGLCSGANVLTF.

Turning to this clonotype: This could be a read error, since a much larger clone is one nucleotide away. The V gene is TRBV5-4, the J gene TRBJ1-2; no reliable D call. With 3 bases removed from V and 5 bases from J, the gap between germline ends came to 17 bases. The length of the CDR3 is 15 residues. Germline V gives CDR1 SGHNT, CDR2 YYREEE (reference sequence). Here the CDR3 reads CASSSALPGGYGYTF. The CDR3 coding sequence is TGTGCCAGCAGCTCAGCATTACCGGGTGGTTATGGCTACACCTTC.

This clonotype was seen at least ten times. The chain recombines TRBV18 with TRBJ2-5; maybe TRBD1 (6 bases). Between the trimmed V and J ends, which lost 0 bases and 3 bases, there was a span of 8 bases. The CDR3 length is 14 residues. In germline, CDR1 is KGHSH, CDR2 LQKENI. CDR3 region: CASSPPGQEETQYF. CDR3 nucleotide sequence: TGTGCCAGCTCACCACCGGGACAAGAAGAGACCCAGTACTTC.